What follows are 29 T cell receptor beta chains derived from one specimen sequenced in a study of molecular identifiers for immune sequencing clone quantification (dated by TCRdb to the late 2010s). Preparation of the library involved PCR. This sample was sequenced with an Illumina HiSeq 4000. The public reads were reanalyzed by TCRdb: fastp trimming at Q25, MiXCR alignment, in-frame beta chains only. Rows are unified per CDR3 protein, each entry keeping the most common DNA and genes. A total of about 68,000 distinct CDR3 sequences appear in this sample, 15% to 20% of them only once. Of the sample, approximately 1.5% falls within the top ten clones. Sequences were obtained from naive CD8+ T cells from blood, with Jurkat cell RNA spiked in. The cell subset or site label here, explained by the study, means: FACS-sorted CD8+CD4-CCR7+CD45RA+ naive T cells. The receptors shown here come from a human donor in good health. Some libraries in this study had Jurkat cell RNA spiked in.

In this sample, this clonotype turned up many times. The chain couples TRBV5-1 to TRBJ2-7; 7 nucleotides agree with TRBD2. Trimming took 0 bases from V and 4 from J; bases not matched to a gene: 10. Germline values: CDR1 SGHRS, CDR2 YFSETQ. The CDR3 consists of 16 residues. This CDR3 is CASSLGSGGLEYEQYF. The DNA for the CDR3 is TGCGCCAGCAGCTTGGGGTCGGGGGGTTTGGAGTACGAGCAGTACTTC.

This clonotype was observed a few times. This chain uses TRBV12-3 or TRBV12-4 with TRBJ2-1, with a weak D call TRBD1 (6 bases). V lost 6 bases, J lost 0 bases, and 12 bases lay in between. The CDR3 has 15 residues. The CDR3 DNA reads TGTGCCAGCAGGACAGGTCCGAGCTCCTACAATGAGCAGTTCTTC. This translates into CASRTGPSSYNEQFF.

This clonotype was detected ten times or more. This chain connects TRBV4-1 to TRBJ2-7, with D possibly TRBD1 on 5 matching bases. The germline V gene has CDR1 MGHRA and CDR2 YSYEKL. This CDR3 is 15 amino acids long. Trimming removed 3 bases at V and 0 bases at J, with 12 bases between. DNA for the CDR3: TGCGCCAGCAGCCAGTTTGACAGCTTCTCCTACGAGCAGTACTTC. The encoded protein is CASSQFDSFSYEQYF.

This clonotype has ten or more counts. This chain uses TRBV12-3 or TRBV12-4 with TRBJ2-3; D may match TRBD1 or TRBD2 (7 bases each). The CDR3 is 15 amino acids. Trimming stripped 5 bases from V and 1 base from J, with 13 bases between. The DNA for the CDR3 is TGTGCCAGCAGTCCCCAGGGGGGGGGCACAGATACGCAGTATTTT. It codes for CASSPQGGGTDTQYF.

This clonotype was counted ten times or more. The chain uses TRBV20-1 and TRBJ2-7, with no clear D. Germline V lookup: CDR1 DFQATT, CDR2 SNEGSKA (reference sequence). The CDR3 length is 10 residues. V was clipped by 4 bases and J by 5 bases, with 6 bases between them. The CDR3: CSAINHEQYF. The CDR3 bases are TGCAGTGCTATTAACCACGAGCAGTACTTC.

This clonotype was seen repeatedly, ten times or more. J is TRBJ2-1 and V is TRBV2, with D unclear. Germline V lookup: CDR1 SNHLY, CDR2 FYNNEI. CDR3 length equals 10 residues. Between the trimmed V and J ends, which lost 11 bases and 9 bases, there was a span of 11 bases. The DNA for the CDR3 is TGTGCCGGAGCAATAGTTGAGCAGTTCTTC. It encodes CAGAIVEQFF.

This clonotype was counted ten times or more. The rearrangement links TRBV10-2 to TRBJ1-4, with D possibly matching TRBD1 (5 bases). V was pared by 11 bases and J by 6 bases, with 16 bases between. Germline V CDR1 and CDR2: WSHSY, SAAADI. The CDR3 consists of 13 residues. The CDR3 bases are TGCGCCGCGAGCAGAGGGGTCTATGAAAAACTGTTTTTT. As protein: CAASRGVYEKLFF.

This clonotype was detected a few times. The chain is built from TRBV18 and TRBJ1-1; D unresolved. Germline V gene lookup returns CDR1 KGHSH and CDR2 LQKENI. The CDR3 loop spans 17 amino acids. V was clipped by 4 bases and J by 0 bases, with 18 bases between them. The CDR3 nucleotides are TGTGCCAGCTCACTGGTTGATCTCACGATAATGAACACTGAAGCTTTCTTT. It is translated as CASSLVDLTIMNTEAFF.

In this sample, this clonotype turned up many times. The chain has TRBV10-2 and TRBJ2-7, with 10 bases that match TRBD1. The CDR3 is made up of 14 amino acids. Trimming took 7 bases from V and 2 from J; bases not matched to a gene: 5. Germline values: CDR1 WSHSY, CDR2 SAAADI. CDR3 protein: CASTGTGDTYEQYF. CDR3 nucleotide sequence: TGCGCCAGCACTGGGACAGGGGACACCTACGAGCAGTACTTC.

A note on this clonotype: One base away lies a much larger clone, so this may be a sequencing read error. The chain has TRBV18 and TRBJ2-7, with 10 bases aligning to TRBD1. This CDR3 contains 16 residues. V lost 1 base, J lost 7 bases, and 10 bases stayed unmatched. Germline V gene sequence: CDR1 KGHSH, CDR2 LQKENI. The CDR3 here is CASSPRLDRGLGEQYF. CDR3 sequence (DNA): TGTGCCAGCTCACCACGGCTCGACAGGGGGCTTGGGGAGCAGTACTTC.

The chain recombines TRBV12-3 or TRBV12-4 with TRBJ1-5; D gene ambiguous. Trimming removed 5 bases at V and 6 bases at J, with 17 bases between. The CDR3 loop spans 15 amino acids. The CDR3 loop is CASSPPNDGIQPQHF. The CDR3 DNA reads as TGTGCCAGCAGTCCCCCAAACGACGGGATTCAGCCCCAGCATTTT.

The rearrangement links TRBV9 to TRBJ2-1; D gene uncertain. The CDR3 is made up of 13 amino acids. V gave up 4 bases and J gave up 8 bases, with 13 bases separating them. CDR1 and CDR2 (germline): SGDLS, YYNGEE. CDR3 bases: TGTGCCAGCAGCCCCCCTTTGATCCATGAGCAGTTCTTC. Its protein product is CASSPPLIHEQFF.

Comment on this clonotype: This clone may be a read error of a much larger clone one base away. V and J are TRBV30 and TRBJ1-6; D gene ambiguous. Trimming left V 3 bases short and J 9 bases short, with 9 bases between. This CDR3 region has 12 residues. Germline CDR1 is GTSNPN and CDR2 is SVGIG (reference sequence). The CDR3 DNA sequence: TGTGCCTGGAGCCTCAATGGTTCACCCCTCCACTTT. This sequence encodes CAWSLNGSPLHF.

This clonotype appeared many times. This chain uses TRBV7-2 with TRBJ1-6, with a weak D call TRBD1 (6 bases). The CDR3 extends over 16 amino acids. Germline lookup yields CDR1 SGHTA and CDR2 FQGNSA. The ends were cut back, 0 bases at V and 9 bases at J, with 15 bases in the middle. The CDR3, as DNA: TGTGCCAGCAGCTTAGCGTCCAGGGGAGTAGGTTCACCCCTCCACTTT. This encodes CASSLASRGVGSPLHF.

In regard to this clonotype: A much more abundant neighbour one base away suggests this may be a read error. The conserved phenylalanine or tryptophan is not found at the CDR3 terminus, so this likely reflects a read error. The chain uses TRBV27 and TRBJ1-2; the D is unclear. Germline values: CDR1 MNHEY, CDR2 SMNVEV (reference sequence). The CDR3 extends over 13 amino acids. V dropped 6 bases and J dropped 1 base, with 9 bases sitting between them. The CDR3 is CASSPFVNYGYTL. DNA for the CDR3: TGTGCCAGCAGCCCCTTCGTTAACTATGGCTACACCCTC.

Only a few counts were recorded for this clonotype. An end of the junction differs from the germline gene, which may be a read error. CDR3 loop: CASSWDTVYEQYF. The CDR3 DNA follows: TGTGCCAGCAGCTGGGACACGGTATACGAGCAGTACTTC. The chain recombines TRBV5-3 with TRBJ2-7; tentatively, D is TRBD1 (6 bases). TRBV5-3 is assigned to the ORF class and has an uncertain function. The CDR3 is 13 amino acids.

This clonotype was seen many times. This chain uses TRBV7-2 with TRBJ2-4; D remains unclear. The CDR3 extends over 11 amino acids. Germline CDR1 reads SGHTA; CDR2 reads FQGNSA. V shed 8 bases and J shed 7 bases, with 9 bases lying between them. CDR3 amino acids: CASSWGNIQYF. CDR3 coding DNA: TGTGCCAGCTCTTGGGGTAACATTCAGTACTTC.

This clonotype was detected ten times or more. The chain uses TRBV5-1 and TRBJ1-5; a weak D match, TRBD1 (6 bases). The CDR3 consists of 16 residues. Germline CDR1 reads SGHRS; CDR2 reads YFSETQ. Trimming cost V 0 bases and J 0 bases, with 10 bases left between them. The CDR3 bases are TGCGCCAGCAGCTTGGATGGGGGCCTTAGCAATCAGCCCCAGCATTTT. Its translation is CASSLDGGLSNQPQHF.

V and J are TRBV5-6 and TRBJ2-2; D not certain. V was cut by 4 bases and J by 6 bases, with 13 bases left in between. Germline-derived CDR1 and CDR2 are SGHDT and YYEEEE. The CDR3 has 14 amino acids. Here the CDR3 reads CASSLTWGAGELFF. In DNA, the CDR3 is TGTGCCAGCAGCCTCACTTGGGGTGCCGGGGAGCTGTTTTTT.

As concerns this clonotype: Just one base apart from a much larger clone, this may be a read error. The chain employs TRBV28 and TRBJ1-1; no clear D gene. Germline CDR1 reads MDHEN; CDR2 reads SYDVKM. The CDR3 runs 14 residues. CDR3 loop: CASTLRTVDTGAFF. The CDR3 nucleotides read TGTGCCAGCACCCTCAGGACGGTCGACACTGGAGCTTTCTTT.

The table lists this clonotype with many counts. The V and J genes are TRBV27 and TRBJ1-5, with D possibly TRBD1 on 6 matching bases. Trimming took off 2 bases at V and 8 bases at J, with 13 bases between the two ends. This CDR3 spans 14 amino acids. The germline CDR1 and CDR2 sequences are MNHEY and SMNVEV (reference sequence). The chain's CDR3 is CASSLRGSEEPQHF. CDR3 DNA sequence: TGTGCCAGCAGTTTAAGGGGGTCGGAGGAGCCCCAGCATTTT.

This clonotype was found many times. The chain couples TRBV10-1 to TRBJ1-5; the D is unclear. Germline lookup yields CDR1 WNHNN and CDR2 SYGVQD (reference sequence). Deletions cut 0 bases from V and 8 bases from J, with 14 bases between. The CDR3 extends over 15 amino acids. The CDR3 nucleotides are TGCGCCAGCAGTGAGTCAGCCGGATGGGGAAAGCCCCAGCATTTT. Its protein is CASSESAGWGKPQHF.

This clonotype is a singleton in its sample. This chain links TRBV30 with TRBJ2-5, with 8 bases matching TRBD2. Trimming removed 1 base from V and 5 bases from J; junction bases left unmatched: 6. The CDR3 extends over 14 amino acids. The germline V gene has CDR1 GTSNPN and CDR2 SVGIG (reference sequence). The CDR3 region is CAWSGPAGVETQYF. The CDR3 nucleotides read TGTGCCTGGAGTGGTCCAGCGGGAGTGGAGACCCAGTACTTC.

Worth noting for this clonotype: This clone may be a read error of a much larger clone one base away. This CDR3 fails to terminate in the conserved phenylalanine or tryptophan, so it likely reflects a read error. The chain couples TRBV20-1 to TRBJ1-1; 8 nucleotides agree with TRBD1. The CDR3 is 15 residues long. Germline values: CDR1 DFQATT, CDR2 SNEGSKA (reference sequence). J lost 1 base, V lost 6 bases, and 10 bases had no gene match. Here the CDR3 reads CSALGTGIPNTEAFV. As DNA, the CDR3 is TGCAGTGCCCTCGGGACAGGTATTCCGAACACTGAAGCTTTCGTT.

This clonotype was recorded many times. This chain uses TRBV6-5 with TRBJ2-7, with 10 bases identical to TRBD1. The V and J ends lost 5 bases and 2 bases, in that order; junction bases with no gene match: 3. The CDR3 covers 14 residues. Germline V gives CDR1 MNHEY, CDR2 SVGAGI. CDR3 nucleotides: TGTGCCAGCAGTCTCGGACAGGGGGCCTACGAGCAGTACTTC. Translated: CASSLGQGAYEQYF.

This clonotype was picked up many times. The CDR3 DNA sequence: TGTGCCAGCAGGGCCCCGAACACTGAAGCTTTCTTT. The encoded protein is CASRAPNTEAFF. J is TRBJ1-1 and V is TRBV7-9; no clear D gene. This CDR3 is 12 amino acids long. The germline V gene has CDR1 SEHNR and CDR2 FQNEAQ (reference sequence). V was cut by 6 bases and J by 1 base, with 6 bases left in between. Full variable domain (outside the CDR3, taken from reference TRBV7-9 and TRBJ1-1): DTGVSQNPRHKITKRGQNVTFRCDPISEHNRLYWYRQTLGQGPEFLTYFQNEAQLEKSRLLSDRFSAERPKGSFSTLEIQRTEQGDSAMYLCASRAPNTEAFFGQGTRLTVV.

The chain recombines TRBV20-1 with TRBJ2-1, with D uncertain. The CDR3 runs to 15 residues. Per germline, CDR1 DFQATT and CDR2 SNEGSKA (reference sequence). V was pared by 2 bases and J by 0 bases, with 11 bases between. The CDR3 protein is CSARMYPSSYNEQFF. Written as DNA, the CDR3 is TGCAGTGCTAGAATGTACCCGAGCTCCTACAATGAGCAGTTCTTC.

Turning to this clonotype: With a much larger clone just one base away, this may be a read error. CDR3 sequence (DNA): TGTGCCAGCAGTTACTCGGGCGGCGGGCAGTACTTC. Its protein is CASSYSGGGQYF. J is TRBJ2-7 and V is TRBV6-6, with D uncertain. Trimming pared 0 bases from V and 9 bases from J, leaving 9 bases between. The CDR3 sequence is 12 residues long. The germline gives CDR1 MNHNY, CDR2 SVGAGI (reference sequence).

Regarding this clonotype: The junction departs from the called germline gene at one end, perhaps through a read error. The chain joins TRBV4-2 to TRBJ2-7; 7 bases are shared with TRBD1. This CDR3 contains 15 residues. The germline CDR1 and CDR2 sequences are LGHNA and YNFKEQ. The chain's CDR3 is CAGSPQTGDNYEQYF. The CDR3 DNA is TGTGCCGGCAGCCCCCAAACAGGGGACAACTACGAGCAGTACTTC.